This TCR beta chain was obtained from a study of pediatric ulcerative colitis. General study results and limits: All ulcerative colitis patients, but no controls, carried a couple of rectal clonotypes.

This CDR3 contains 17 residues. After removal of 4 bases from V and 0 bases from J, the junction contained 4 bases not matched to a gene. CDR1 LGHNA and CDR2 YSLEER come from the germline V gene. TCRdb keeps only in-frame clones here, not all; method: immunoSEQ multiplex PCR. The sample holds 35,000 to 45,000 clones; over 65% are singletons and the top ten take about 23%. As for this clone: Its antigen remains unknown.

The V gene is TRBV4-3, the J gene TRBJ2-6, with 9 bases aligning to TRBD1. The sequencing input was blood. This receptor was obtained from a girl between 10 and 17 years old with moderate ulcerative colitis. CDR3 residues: CASSLDRGNSGANVLTF. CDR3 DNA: TGCGCCAGCAGCCTCGACAGGGGGAACTCTGGGGCCAACGTCCTGACTTTC.